Shown below are 14 T cell receptor beta chains from a single sample sequenced in a study of blood T cell repertoires in COVID-19. Assay used: immunoSEQ multiplex PCR; TCRdb lists only in-frame clones, some missing. The sample contains under 200,000 clones, just over 85% of which appear only once. Source material: peripheral blood. The receptors derive from a man aged 45-60 years with active or convalescent COVID-19.

This sequence joins TRBV7-3 and TRBJ2-4, with D possibly being TRBD1 (6 bases). The CDR3 is 16 amino acids. The V gene's germline CDR1 is SGHTA and CDR2 FQGTGA. Trimming cost V 3 bases and J 0 bases, with 12 bases left between them. The chain's CDR3 is CASSFEGDLAKNIQYF. The CDR3 DNA reads as TGTGCCAGCAGCTTTGAGGGGGATCTAGCCAAAAACATTCAGTACTTC.

The V and J genes are TRBV25-1 and TRBJ2-5, with D possibly TRBD1 on 6 matching bases. This CDR3 region has 15 residues. The germline V and J ends were trimmed by 1 base and 5 bases, with 14 bases remaining between them. Germline V gene lookup returns CDR1 MGHDK and CDR2 SYGVNS. The CDR3 nucleotides are TGTGCCAGCAGTGAATGGGGGAACAGGGCGGAGACCCAGTACTTC. This encodes CASSEWGNRAETQYF.

The chain joins TRBV15 to TRBJ2-4, with D possibly matching TRBD1 (6 bases). The CDR3 sequence is 14 residues long. The germline V and J ends were trimmed by 7 bases and 6 bases, with 16 bases remaining between them. In germline, CDR1 is LNHNV, CDR2 YYDKDF (reference sequence). The CDR3 DNA sequence: TGTGCCACCAACTACAGGGATGGTGGAAACATTCAGTACTTC. Encoded protein: CATNYRDGGNIQYF.

The J gene is TRBJ1-2, the V gene TRBV6-5; no firm D call. V was pared by 2 bases and J by 0 bases, with 13 bases between. The CDR3 runs to 16 residues. In germline, CDR1 is MNHEY, CDR2 SVGAGI. CDR3 amino acids: CASSYMLRTTNYGYTF. For the CDR3, the DNA is TGTGCCAGCAGTTACATGTTGCGCACCACTAACTATGGCTACACCTTC.

This sequence joins TRBV11-2 and TRBJ2-1; 7 nucleotides line up with TRBD2. This CDR3 comprises 17 residues. Germline trimming cut 3 bases from V and 0 bases from J; bases unmatched to any gene: 8. CDR1 is SGHAT, CDR2 FQNNGV, per germline. DNA of the CDR3: TGTGCCAGCAGCTTGGCTAGCGGACAAAGCTCCTACAATGAGCAGTTCTTC. Its translation is CASSLASGQSSYNEQFF. The entire variable domain, with the rest obtained from reference TRBV11-2 and TRBJ2-1, is as follows: EAGVAQSPRYKIIEKRQSVAFWCNPISGHATLYWYQQILGQGPKLLIQFQNNGVVDDSQLPKDRFSAERLKGVDSTLKIQPAKLEDSAVYLCASSLASGQSSYNEQFFGPGTRLTVL.

This clone has a handful of counts. CDR3 sequence reads: CASSALADTQYF. CDR3 bases: TGTGCCAGCAGCGCTTTAGCAGATACGCAGTATTTT. The rearrangement uses TRBV9 and TRBJ2-3; D is unclear. CDR3 length equals 12 residues. V was clipped by 3 bases and J by 4 bases, with 6 bases between them. In germline, CDR1 is SGDLS, CDR2 YYNGEE.

This chain uses TRBV2 with TRBJ1-2; tentatively, D is TRBD1 (5 bases). The CDR3 length is 14 residues. V shed 7 bases and J shed 5 bases, with 17 bases lying between them. From germline, CDR1 is SNHLY and CDR2 FYNNEI. The CDR3 sequence: CASIEGGEGYGYTF. The CDR3 DNA sequence: TGTGCCAGCATTGAGGGAGGGGAGGGGTATGGCTACACCTTC.

This chain joins TRBV13 and TRBJ2-3, with 8 bases that match TRBD1. Germline CDR1 PRHDT, CDR2 FYEKMQ (reference sequence). This CDR3 comprises 14 residues. J gave up 3 bases and V 6 bases, and 5 bases lay outside the gene matches. CDR3 sequence reads: CASRGQDGTDTQYF. The CDR3 region has the DNA TGTGCCAGCAGGGGACAGGACGGGACAGATACGCAGTATTTT.

The chain uses TRBV5-6 and TRBJ2-5, with 10 nucleotides matching TRBD2. The CDR3 consists of 18 residues. With V trimmed by 1 base and J by 4 bases, 13 bases remained unmatched. The germline CDR1 and CDR2 sequences are SGHDT and YYEEEE. CDR3: CASSLYGSRASGRETQYF. CDR3 DNA sequence: TGTGCCAGCAGCTTGTATGGTTCCCGGGCTAGCGGGAGAGAGACCCAGTACTTC.

V usage is TRBV24-1 and J usage is TRBJ2-3; 7 nucleotides match TRBD1. The CDR3 totals 15 residues. Germline CDR1 is KGHDR and CDR2 is SFDVKD. The junction had 7 bases not matched to a gene; V was cut back by 4 bases and J by 4 bases. The CDR3 loop is CATSDLPTGSDTQYF. In nucleotides, the CDR3 is TGTGCCACCAGTGACCTCCCGACAGGGTCAGATACGCAGTATTTT.

The CDR3: CASGAWDSQAFF. CDR3 sequence (DNA): TGTGCTAGTGGTGCCTGGGACAGTCAAGCTTTCTTT. The chain has TRBV12-5 and TRBJ1-1; 7 positions match TRBD1. This CDR3 is built from 12 residues. V lost 5 bases and J lost 9; bases outside the gene matches: 6. CDR1 LGHNT and CDR2 FRNRAP come from the germline V gene.

This clone has just one count. The chain has TRBV6-2 or TRBV6-3 and TRBJ1-5; TRBD1 agrees at 7 bases. In germline, CDR1 is MNHEY, CDR2 SVGEGT. The ends lost 5 bases at V and 1 base at J; junction bases unmatched: 5. The CDR3 extends over 15 amino acids. The CDR3 nucleotides read TGTGCCAGCAGTCTTACAGGGGAGAGCAATCAGCCCCAGCATTTT. Its translation: CASSLTGESNQPQHF.

This chain links TRBV5-1 with TRBJ1-1; the D is unclear. Trimming removed 1 base from V and 3 bases from J, with 10 bases in between. The CDR3 is 14 residues long. The germline V gene has CDR1 SGHRS and CDR2 YFSETQ. The CDR3 region has the DNA TGCGCCAGCAGCTTGCCGGGTTCGGACACTGAAGCTTTCTTT. This encodes CASSLPGSDTEAFF.

This rearrangement joins TRBV2 to TRBJ2-1; 7 nucleotides agree with TRBD2. V trimming: 8 bases; J trimming: 4 bases; junction bases outside the gene matches: 5. In germline, CDR1 is SNHLY, CDR2 FYNNEI. The CDR3 is made up of 13 amino acids. The CDR3 nucleotides read TGTGCCAGCGCGAGGCGGGGGTACAATGAGCAGTTCTTC. It encodes CASARRGYNEQFF.